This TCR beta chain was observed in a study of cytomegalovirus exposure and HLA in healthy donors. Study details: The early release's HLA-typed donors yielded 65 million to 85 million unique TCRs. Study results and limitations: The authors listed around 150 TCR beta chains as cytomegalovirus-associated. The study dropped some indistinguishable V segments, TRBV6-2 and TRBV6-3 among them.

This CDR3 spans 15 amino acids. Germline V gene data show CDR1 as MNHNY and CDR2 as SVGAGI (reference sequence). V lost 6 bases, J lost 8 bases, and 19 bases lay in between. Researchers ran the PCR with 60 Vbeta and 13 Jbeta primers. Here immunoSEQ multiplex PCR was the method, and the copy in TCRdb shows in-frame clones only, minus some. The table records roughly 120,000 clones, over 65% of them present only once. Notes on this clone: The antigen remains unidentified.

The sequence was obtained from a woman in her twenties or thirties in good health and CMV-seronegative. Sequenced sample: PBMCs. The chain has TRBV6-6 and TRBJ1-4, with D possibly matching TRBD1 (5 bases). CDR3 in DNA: TGTGCCAGCAGGCCGCAGGGTTATCCGTCCGAAAAACTGTTTTTT. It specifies CASRPQGYPSEKLFF.